This TCR beta chain was documented in a study of blood T cell repertoires in COVID-19. Clones were sequenced by immunoSEQ multiplex PCR, and TCRdb holds only the in-frame ones, with some missing. The repertoire has 150,000 to 200,000 clones, 80% of them found once; the top ten carry under 7%. With 8 bases clipped from V and 14 bases from J, the junction kept 24 bases outside the gene matches. The germline CDR1 and CDR2 sequences are MNHEY and SMNVEV (reference sequence). The CDR3 runs 16 residues. The participants were between roughly 18 and 100 years old and came from about two dozen US areas. Recovered status in Cohort 3 required two negative PCRs, clearance, or symptom resolution.

This TCR was recovered from a man aged 35-49 years who had recovered from COVID-19. Sequenced: PBMCs or T cells enriched from blood (not recorded which). The chain couples TRBV27 to TRBJ2-3; 8 bases agree with TRBD2. The CDR3 region has the DNA TGTGCCAGCTGGACGGTCGGCGGGGGGAAACCAGGGGTCTGGTATTTT. Translation: CASWTVGGGKPGVWYF.